This T cell receptor (beta chain) was profiled in a study of T cell responses to AZD1222 COVID-19 vaccine. Between the trimmed V and J ends, which lost 0 bases and 0 bases, there was a span of 12 bases. Germline CDR1 KGHSH, CDR2 LQKENI. The CDR3 consists of 17 residues. About this clone itself: Its matching antigen is unknown.

General study findings and limits: White British donors predominated, females outnumbered males, and clonal diversity was possibly underestimated. Repertoire sampling happened only post peak T cell response.

Assay: immunoSEQ multiplex PCR; the TCRdb copy retains only in-frame clones and omits some. The sample has approximately 24,000 clones; approximately 88% are singletons. The clonotype comes from an adult who received the AZD1222 COVID-19 vaccine. The source was peripheral blood, collected 28 days after the second AZD1222 dose. The chain uses TRBV18 and TRBJ1-3, with D possibly TRBD1 on 6 matching bases. As DNA, the CDR3 is TGTGCCAGCTCACCACCAGGACAGATCAGCTCTGGAAACACCATATATTTT. It translates to CASSPPGQISSGNTIYF.